Below, one T cell receptor (beta chain) is given with its context. Sequencing was performed with immunoSEQ multiplex PCR; in TCRdb, only in-frame clones are kept and a portion is missing. The sample carries about 82,000 clones, 85% to 90% recorded once. Germline CDR1 and CDR2: MNHEY and SVGAGI. The CDR3 spans 13 residues. Unmatched junction bases numbered 5, after V lost 7 bases and J lost 6 bases. This sample was included in a study of OX40 agonist ivuxolimab in advanced cancers. This receptor was obtained from an adult with an advanced solid tumor such as melanoma, head and neck, liver or kidney cancer. The material was CD4+ or CD8+ T cells sorted from blood, obtained in a trial of the OX40 agonist ivuxolimab. The rearrangement joins TRBV6-5 to TRBJ1-2, with 10 bases lining up with TRBD1. Written as DNA, the CDR3 is TGTGCCAGCAAGGGGGACAGGGGTAATGGCTACACCTTC. Translated, it gives CASKGDRGNGYTF.